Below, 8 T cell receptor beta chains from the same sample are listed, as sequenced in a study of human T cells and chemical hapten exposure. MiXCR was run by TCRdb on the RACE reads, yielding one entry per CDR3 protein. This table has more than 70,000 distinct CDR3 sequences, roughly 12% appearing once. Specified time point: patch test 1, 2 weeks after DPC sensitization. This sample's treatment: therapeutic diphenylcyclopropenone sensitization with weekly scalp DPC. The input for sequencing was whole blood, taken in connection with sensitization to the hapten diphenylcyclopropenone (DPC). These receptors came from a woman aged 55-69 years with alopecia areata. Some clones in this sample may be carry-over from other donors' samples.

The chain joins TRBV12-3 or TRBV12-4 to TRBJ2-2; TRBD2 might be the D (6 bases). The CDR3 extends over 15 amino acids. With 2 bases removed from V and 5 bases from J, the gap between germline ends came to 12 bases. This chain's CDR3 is CASSLQRAGTGELFF. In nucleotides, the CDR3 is TGTGCCAGCAGTTTACAGAGGGCGGGGACCGGGGAGCTGTTTTTT.

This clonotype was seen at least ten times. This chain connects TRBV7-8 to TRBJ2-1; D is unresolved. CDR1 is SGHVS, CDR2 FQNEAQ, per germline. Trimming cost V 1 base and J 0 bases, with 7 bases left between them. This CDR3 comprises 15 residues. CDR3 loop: CASSLVQYSYNEQFF. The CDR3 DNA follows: TGTGCCAGCAGCTTAGTACAATACTCCTACAATGAGCAGTTCTTC.

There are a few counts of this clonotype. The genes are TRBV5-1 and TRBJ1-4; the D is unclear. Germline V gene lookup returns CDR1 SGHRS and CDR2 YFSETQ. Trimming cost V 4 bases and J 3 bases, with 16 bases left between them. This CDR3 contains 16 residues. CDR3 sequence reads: CASSHLDRGPNEKLFF. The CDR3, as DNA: TGCGCCAGCAGCCACCTGGACCGGGGTCCTAATGAAAAACTGTTTTTT.

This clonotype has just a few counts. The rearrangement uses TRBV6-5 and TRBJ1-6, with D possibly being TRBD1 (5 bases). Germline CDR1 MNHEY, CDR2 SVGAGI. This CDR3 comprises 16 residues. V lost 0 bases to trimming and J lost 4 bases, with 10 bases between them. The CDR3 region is CASSYSTGVYNSPLHF. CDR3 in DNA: TGTGCCAGCAGTTACTCAACAGGCGTTTATAATTCACCCCTCCACTTT.

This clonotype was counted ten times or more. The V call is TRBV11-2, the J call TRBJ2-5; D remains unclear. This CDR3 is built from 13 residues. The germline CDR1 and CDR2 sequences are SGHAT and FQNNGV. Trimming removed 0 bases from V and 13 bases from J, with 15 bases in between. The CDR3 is CASSLDTWSPGYF. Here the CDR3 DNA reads TGTGCCAGCAGCTTAGATACGTGGTCACCCGGGTACTTC.

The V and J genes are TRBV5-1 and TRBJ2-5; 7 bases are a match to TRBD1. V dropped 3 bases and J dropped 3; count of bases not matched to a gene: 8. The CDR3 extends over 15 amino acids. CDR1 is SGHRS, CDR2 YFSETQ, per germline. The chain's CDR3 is CASSSLGTAKETQYF. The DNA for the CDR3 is TGCGCCAGCAGCTCCCTCGGGACAGCCAAAGAGACCCAGTACTTC.

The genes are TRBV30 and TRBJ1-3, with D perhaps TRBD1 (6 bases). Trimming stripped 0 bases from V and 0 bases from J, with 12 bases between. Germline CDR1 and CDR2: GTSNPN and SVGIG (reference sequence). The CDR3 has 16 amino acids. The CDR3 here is CAWSVLGRGSGNTIYF. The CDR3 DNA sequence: TGTGCCTGGAGTGTACTGGGCAGGGGCTCTGGAAACACCATATATTTT.

The CDR3 reads CASSLTGVDYGYTF. The DNA of the CDR3 is TGTGCCAGCAGCCTGACAGGGGTAGACTATGGCTACACCTTC. The chain links TRBV3-1 to TRBJ1-2; 8 nucleotides align to TRBD1. CDR3 length equals 14 residues. CDR1 LGHDT and CDR2 YNNKEL come from the germline V gene (reference sequence). Losses at the gene ends were 4 bases for V and 3 bases for J; bases not matched to a gene: 4.